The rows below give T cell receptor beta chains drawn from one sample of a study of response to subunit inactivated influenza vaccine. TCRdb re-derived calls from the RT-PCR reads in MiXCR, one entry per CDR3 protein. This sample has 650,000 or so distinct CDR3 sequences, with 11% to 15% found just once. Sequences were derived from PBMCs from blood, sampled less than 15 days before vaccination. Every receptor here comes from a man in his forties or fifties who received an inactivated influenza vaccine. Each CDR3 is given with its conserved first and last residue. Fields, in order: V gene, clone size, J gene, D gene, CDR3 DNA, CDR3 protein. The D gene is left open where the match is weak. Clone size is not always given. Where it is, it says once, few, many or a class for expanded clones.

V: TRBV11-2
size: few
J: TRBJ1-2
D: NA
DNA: TGTGCCAGCAGCACCTTGACAGGAGACTATGGCTACACCTTC
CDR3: CASSTLTGDYGYTF

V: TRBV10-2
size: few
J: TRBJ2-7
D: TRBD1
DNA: TGCGCCACCACCTCCGGGACAGCCTTATACGAGCAGTACTTC
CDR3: CATTSGTALYEQYF

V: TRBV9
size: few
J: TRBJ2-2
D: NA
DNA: TGTGCCAGCAGCGGGTTGCCAGGGCCCACCGGGGAGCTGTTTTTT
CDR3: CASSGLPGPTGELFF

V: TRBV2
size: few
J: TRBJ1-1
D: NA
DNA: TGTGCCAGCAGTGCCGAGGGGGAGGACACTGAAGCTTTCTTT
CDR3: CASSAEGEDTEAFF

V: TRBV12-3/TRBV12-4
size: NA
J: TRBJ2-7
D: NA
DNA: TGTGCCAGCAGTTTTCGTGGGATAGGGGGGATCACCTTCGAGCAGTACTTC
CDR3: CASSFRGIGGITFEQYF

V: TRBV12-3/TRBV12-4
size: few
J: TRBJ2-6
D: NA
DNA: TGTGCCAGCACCACGTACGGTAGGGGAACCTCTGGGGCCAACGTCCTGACTTTC
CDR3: CASTTYGRGTSGANVLTF

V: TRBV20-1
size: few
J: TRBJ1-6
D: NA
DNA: TGCAGTGCTAGAGAAGGGGGATCACCCCTCCACTTT
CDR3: CSAREGGSPLHF

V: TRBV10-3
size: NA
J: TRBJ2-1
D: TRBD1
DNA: TGTGCCATCAGTGCTGGGACAGGGGCAGGGAATGAGCAGTTCTTC
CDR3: CAISAGTGAGNEQFF

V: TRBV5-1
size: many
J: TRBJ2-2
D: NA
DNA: TGCGCCAGCAGCTTGTCAATCAGCAGCACCGGGGAGCTGTTTTTT
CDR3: CASSLSISSTGELFF

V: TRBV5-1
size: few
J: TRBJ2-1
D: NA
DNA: TGCGCCAGCAGCTTGGCCACCTGGGGGATGGACCATGAGCAGTTCTTC
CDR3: CASSLATWGMDHEQFF

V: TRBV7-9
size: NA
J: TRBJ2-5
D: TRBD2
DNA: TGTGCCAGCAGCGCCGGGACTAGCGGGGGGGCTGATGAGACCCAGTACTTC
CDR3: CASSAGTSGGADETQYF

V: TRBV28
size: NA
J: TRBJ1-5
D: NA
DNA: TGTGCCAGCAGACCGACAGGATTAAGCAATCAGCCCCAGCATTTT
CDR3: CASRPTGLSNQPQHF

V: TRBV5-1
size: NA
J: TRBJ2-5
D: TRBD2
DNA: TGCGCCAGCGCCTGGGGGAGCGGGGGGGAAGAGACCCAGTACTTC
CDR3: CASAWGSGGEETQYF

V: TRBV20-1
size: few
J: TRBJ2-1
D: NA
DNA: TGCAGTGCTAGCGAACAGGGGGGGTCCTACAATGAGCAGTTCTTC
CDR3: CSASEQGGSYNEQFF

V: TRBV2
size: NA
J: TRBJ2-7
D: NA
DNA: TGTGCGTGGGGCAGGGTTGCCTACGAGCAGTACTTC
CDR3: CAWGRVAYEQYF

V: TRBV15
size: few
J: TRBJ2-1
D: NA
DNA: TGTGCCACCAGCAGAGCAGACTCCCACCGATTCTTCAATGAGCAGTTCTTC
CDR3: CATSRADSHRFFNEQFF

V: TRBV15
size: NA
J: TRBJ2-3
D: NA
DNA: TGTGCCACCAGCAGAGACGGGACCCGGTCTAACACAGATACGCAGTATTTT
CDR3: CATSRDGTRSNTDTQYF

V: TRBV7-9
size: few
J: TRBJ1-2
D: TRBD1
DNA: TGTGCCAGCAGCGGAGAGGGACAGATCTATGGCTACACCTTC
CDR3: CASSGEGQIYGYTF

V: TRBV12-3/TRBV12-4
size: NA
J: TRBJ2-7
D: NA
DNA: TGTGCCAGCAGGCCAACCGGGTCATATTACTACGAGCAGTACTTC
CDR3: CASRPTGSYYYEQYF

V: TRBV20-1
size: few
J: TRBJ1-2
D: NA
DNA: TGCAGTGCTAGAGATATGATGGCTAACTATGGCTACACCTTC
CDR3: CSARDMMANYGYTF

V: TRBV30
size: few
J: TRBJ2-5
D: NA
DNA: TGTGCCTGGAGTGTAGGGGTATCCCTGAGCGGATACCAAGAGACCCAGTACTTC
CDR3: CAWSVGVSLSGYQETQYF

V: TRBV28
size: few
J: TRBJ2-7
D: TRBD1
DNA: TGTGCCAGCAGTCGTACAGGGGCCCCCTACGAGCAGTACTTC
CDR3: CASSRTGAPYEQYF

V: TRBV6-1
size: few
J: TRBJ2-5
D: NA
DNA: TGTGCCAGCAGTCGGCTAGCCCATCAAGAGACCCAGTACTTC
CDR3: CASSRLAHQETQYF

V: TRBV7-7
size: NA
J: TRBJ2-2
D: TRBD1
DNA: TGTGCTAGCAGCCAGGGGGAGCTCAGCGCGAACACCGGGGAGCTGTTTTTT
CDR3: CASSQGELSANTGELFF

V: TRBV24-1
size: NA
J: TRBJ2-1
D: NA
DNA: TGTGCCACCAGTGATACAGCCCAGGAGGGGGTACTCTACAATGAGCAGTTCTTC
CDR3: CATSDTAQEGVLYNEQFF

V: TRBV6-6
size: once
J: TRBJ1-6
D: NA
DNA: TGTGCCAGCAGTTACTCGGTGGGTTCACCCCTCCACTTT
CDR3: CASSYSVGSPLHF

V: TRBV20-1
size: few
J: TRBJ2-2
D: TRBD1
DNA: TGCAGTGCAATAGACGGGACAGGAATTACCGGGGAGCTGTTTTTT
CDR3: CSAIDGTGITGELFF

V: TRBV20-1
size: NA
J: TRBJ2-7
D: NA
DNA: TGCAGTCTTGCTCGGGGGGCGCAAGGCTACGAGCAGTACTTC
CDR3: CSLARGAQGYEQYF

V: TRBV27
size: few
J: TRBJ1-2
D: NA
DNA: TGTGCCAGCAGTTTAAGGGCCCAGACCTATGGCTACACCTTC
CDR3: CASSLRAQTYGYTF

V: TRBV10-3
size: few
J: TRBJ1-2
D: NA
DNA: TGTGCCATCAGTGAGTCCTCGGCGTCTAACTATGGCTACACCTTC
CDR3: CAISESSASNYGYTF

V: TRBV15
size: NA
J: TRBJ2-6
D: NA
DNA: TGTGCCACCAGCAGACAGTACTCTGGGGCCAACGTCCTGACTTTC
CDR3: CATSRQYSGANVLTF

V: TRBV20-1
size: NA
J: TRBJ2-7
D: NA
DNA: TGCAGTGCTAGACCCGCAGGGGTTAGGTACGAGCAGTACTTC
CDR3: CSARPAGVRYEQYF

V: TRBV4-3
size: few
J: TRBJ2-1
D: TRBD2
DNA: TGCGCCAGCAGCCCTCTAGCGGGGGGGCTACATGAGCAGTTCTTC
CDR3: CASSPLAGGLHEQFF

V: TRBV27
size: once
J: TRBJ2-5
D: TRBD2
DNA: TGTGCCAGCAGTTTACTCGGGACTAGCGGGGGAGCCCAGTACTTC
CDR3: CASSLLGTSGGAQYF

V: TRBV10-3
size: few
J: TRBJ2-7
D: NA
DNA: TGTGCCATCAGCAACAGGGTAACCGACGAGCAGTACTTC
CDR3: CAISNRVTDEQYF

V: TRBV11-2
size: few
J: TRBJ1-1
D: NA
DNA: TGTGCCAGCAGCCAGGGCCACCTAATGAACACTGAAGCTTTCTTT
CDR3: CASSQGHLMNTEAFF

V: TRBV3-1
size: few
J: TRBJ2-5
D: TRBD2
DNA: TGTGCCAGCAGCCAAGTGGCTAGCGGGATTTTACAAGAGACCCAGTACTTC
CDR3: CASSQVASGILQETQYF

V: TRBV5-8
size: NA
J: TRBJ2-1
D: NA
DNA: TGTGCCAGCAGGTGGACTACCTACAATGAGCAGTTCTTC
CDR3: CASRWTTYNEQFF

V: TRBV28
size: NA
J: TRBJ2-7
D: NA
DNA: TGTGCCAGCAGTTTGCAGCGGAGGTCCTACGAGCAGTACTTC
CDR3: CASSLQRRSYEQYF

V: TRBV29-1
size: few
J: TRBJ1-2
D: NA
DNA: TGCAGCGTTGATGTCGTCGGGGCGACTAACTATGGCTACACCTTC
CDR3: CSVDVVGATNYGYTF